This T cell receptor beta chain stems from a study of blood T cell repertoires in COVID-19. The protocol was immunoSEQ multiplex PCR, while the TCRdb copy is restricted to in-frame clones and leaves out a portion. The profile covers approximately 240,000 clones, with approximately 80% appearing a single time and roughly 4.6% taken by the ten largest. The CDR3 covers 14 residues. Trimming removed 3 bases at V and 5 bases at J, with 10 bases between. Looked up from germline, CDR1 is SGHDN and CDR2 is FVKESK. Sequences were obtained from peripheral blood. The chain links TRBV14 to TRBJ1-4; D gene uncertain. The source is a woman of 80 years or more with active or convalescent COVID-19. The DNA of the CDR3 is TGTGCCAGCAGCCAGGAGCCAGAAAATGAAAAACTGTTTTTT. Translated, it gives CASSQEPENEKLFF.